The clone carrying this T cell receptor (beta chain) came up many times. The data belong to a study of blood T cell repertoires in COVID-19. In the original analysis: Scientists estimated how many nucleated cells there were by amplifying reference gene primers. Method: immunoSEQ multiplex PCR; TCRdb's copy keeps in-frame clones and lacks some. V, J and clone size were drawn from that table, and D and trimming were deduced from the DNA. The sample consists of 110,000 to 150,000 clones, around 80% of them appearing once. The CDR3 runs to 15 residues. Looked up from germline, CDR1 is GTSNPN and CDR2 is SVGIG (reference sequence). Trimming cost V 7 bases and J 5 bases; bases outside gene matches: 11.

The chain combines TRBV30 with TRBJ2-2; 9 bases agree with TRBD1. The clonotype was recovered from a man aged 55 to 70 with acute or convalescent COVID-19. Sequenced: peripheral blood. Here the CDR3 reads CAYLPGQGITGELFF. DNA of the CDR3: TGTGCCTACCTCCCGGGACAGGGAATTACCGGGGAGCTGTTTTTT.